This T cell receptor beta chain came from a study of blood T cell repertoires in COVID-19. Turning to the study itself: There were acute and convalescent COVID-19 samples, and they came from the United States, Italy and Spain. In each case, the material was cDNA or gDNA derived from T cells, B-cell-depleted T cells, or PBMCs.

Germline CDR1 and CDR2: LGHDT and YNNKEL (reference sequence). CDR3 length equals 14 residues. J gave up 5 bases and V 4 bases, and 7 bases lay outside the gene matches. In the source study's methods: Amplified reference gene primers provided the basis for estimating nucleated cell counts. Method: immunoSEQ multiplex PCR; TCRdb's copy keeps in-frame clones and lacks some. D and trimming come from the DNA, and the V and J calls and clone size come from that table. Of about 300,000 clones listed, about 87% are singletons. The sample consisted of peripheral blood. The receptor's source is a woman aged 30 to 39 who had recovered from COVID-19. The chain joins TRBV3-1 (or the pseudogene TRBV3-2) to TRBJ2-5; 7 bases match TRBD2. DNA for the CDR3: TGTGCCAGCAGCCGCTCCGGGAGGCGGGAGACCCAGTACTTC. This encodes CASSRSGRRETQYF.